One sample yielded the 2 T cell receptor beta chains listed below, sequenced in a study of blood T cell repertoires in COVID-19. Profiled with immunoSEQ multiplex PCR; TCRdb holds only in-frame clones, not every one. The sample shows around 150,000 clones, roughly 87% of them seen only once. The sample was peripheral blood. The receptors derive from a woman aged 55-75 years with active or convalescent COVID-19.

The V and J genes are TRBV5-5 and TRBJ1-6, with TRBD1 matching over 10 bases. The CDR3 spans 14 residues. V was pared by 3 bases and J by 12 bases, with 6 bases of the junction left unmatched. Germline values: CDR1 SGHKS, CDR2 YYEKEE (reference sequence). CDR3: CASSWDRGKEPLHF. The CDR3 bases are TGTGCCAGCAGCTGGGACAGGGGAAAGGAACCCCTCCACTTT.

The chain's CDR3 is CASSKSTGGNTIYF. In DNA form, the CDR3 reads TGCGCCAGCAGCAAATCGACAGGAGGAAACACCATATATTTT. The rearrangement joins TRBV5-1 to TRBJ1-3; D possibly corresponds to TRBD1 (6 bases). Germline CDR1 SGHRS, CDR2 YFSETQ. Trimming shortened V by 4 bases and J by 4 bases, and 12 bases separated the two germline ends. This CDR3 has 14 residues.